A single sample gave rise to the 22 T cell receptor beta chains below, sequenced in a study of blood T cell repertoires in COVID-19. Assay: immunoSEQ multiplex PCR; the TCRdb copy retains only in-frame clones and omits some. The top ten clones hold roughly 10% of a sample with tens of thousands of clones, less than 90% of them seen once. The sequencing input was peripheral blood. Source of these receptors: a human donor in a cohort sampled during active COVID-19.

J is TRBJ2-2 and V is TRBV11-3, with TRBD2 matching 10 bases. The CDR3 extends over 15 amino acids. V lost 6 bases to trimming and J lost 0 bases; unmatched junction nucleotides: 1. In germline, CDR1 is SGHNT, CDR2 YENEEA. CDR3 region: CASRLAGTNTGELFF. CDR3 nucleotide sequence: TGTGCCAGCAGACTAGCGGGAACGAACACCGGGGAGCTGTTTTTT.

The DNA of the CDR3 is TGTGCCAGCAGTCTCCGGGACAGATATCAGCCCCAGCATTTT. It is translated as CASSLRDRYQPQHF. J is TRBJ1-5 and V is TRBV27; 7 bases fit TRBD1. Germline V gene lookup returns CDR1 MNHEY and CDR2 SMNVEV (reference sequence). With 5 bases clipped from V and 5 bases from J, the junction kept 6 bases outside the gene matches. This CDR3 has 14 amino acids.

The chain combines TRBV4-2 with TRBJ2-7, with 8 positions matching TRBD2. The germline V gene has CDR1 LGHNA and CDR2 YNFKEQ. The CDR3 has 12 amino acids. V gave up 5 bases and J gave up 6 bases; unmatched junction bases: 3. CDR3 residues: CASSIAGTEQYF. Here the CDR3 DNA reads TGTGCCAGCAGCATAGCGGGAACCGAGCAGTACTTC.

The chain couples TRBV10-3 to TRBJ2-7; the D is unclear. The V end was cut by 4 bases, the J end by 4 bases, with 11 bases between. Germline V gives CDR1 ENHRY, CDR2 SYGVKD. CDR3 size: 13 residues. Written as DNA, the CDR3 is TGTGCCATCAGTGTCGGCGGTTCATACGAGCAGTACTTC. It yields the protein CAISVGGSYEQYF.

The rearrangement links TRBV29-1 to TRBJ2-7, with a weak D call TRBD2 (6 bases). The germline gives CDR1 SQVTM, CDR2 ANQGSEA. This CDR3 is built from 14 residues. V lost 6 bases and J lost 3, with 18 bases in between. The CDR3 region is CSVVPEGSYYEQYF. DNA of the CDR3: TGCAGCGTCGTACCGGAGGGCTCCTACTACGAGCAGTACTTC.

The sample holds one count of this clone. J is TRBJ2-7 and V is TRBV30, with D possibly matching TRBD1 (6 bases). V gave up 2 bases and J gave up 5 bases, with 13 bases separating them. The length of the CDR3 is 13 residues. The germline gives CDR1 GTSNPN, CDR2 SVGIG (reference sequence). The CDR3 coding sequence is TGTGCCTGGAGTTGGACAGAGGGAAACGAGCAGTACTTC. Translated, it gives CAWSWTEGNEQYF.

The chain couples TRBV19 to TRBJ2-4; 7 bases align to TRBD1. The CDR3 extends over 13 amino acids. Germline V lookup: CDR1 LNHDA, CDR2 SQIVND (reference sequence). With V trimmed by 8 bases and J by 4 bases, 5 bases remained unmatched. CDR3 amino acids: CASGDRFKNIQYF. The CDR3, as DNA: TGTGCCAGTGGGGACAGATTTAAAAACATTCAGTACTTC.

The chain couples TRBV19 to TRBJ2-5; TRBD2 might be the D (7 bases). The CDR3 length is 16 residues. The V gene's germline CDR1 is LNHDA and CDR2 SQIVND (reference sequence). V was clipped by 3 bases and J by 4 bases, with 18 bases between them. Written as DNA, the CDR3 is TGTGCCAGTAGTATGGGGGGGACACTACAAACAGAGACCCAGTACTTC. This translates into CASSMGGTLQTETQYF.

The chain is built from TRBV7-8 and TRBJ1-6; possibly TRBD1 for D (5 bases). Germline-derived CDR1 and CDR2 are SGHVS and FQNEAQ. The CDR3 spans 14 residues. V lost 4 bases and J lost 7, with 11 bases in between. CDR3 DNA sequence: TGTGCCAGCAGCTCAGGACATATCAATTCACCCCTCCACTTT. Translation: CASSSGHINSPLHF.

The chain links TRBV6-1 to TRBJ1-2; D gene unclear. Germline V gives CDR1 MNHNS, CDR2 SASEGT. This CDR3 comprises 13 residues. The V end lost 3 bases, the J end lost 4 bases, and 9 bases lay between the germline ends. DNA of the CDR3: TGTGCCAGCAGTGATTTTGGAGGCTATGGCTACACCTTC. This gives the protein CASSDFGGYGYTF.

The chain recombines TRBV5-8 with TRBJ2-7, with 9 bases fitting TRBD1. In germline, CDR1 is SGHTS, CDR2 YDEGEE. The CDR3 extends over 12 amino acids. V was pared by 4 bases and J by 6 bases, with 2 bases of the junction left unmatched. For the CDR3, the DNA is TGTGCCAGCAGCCTGGACAGGGGCGAGCAGTACTTC. This encodes CASSLDRGEQYF.

This clone has a handful of counts. The chain uses TRBV19 and TRBJ2-2; possibly TRBD1 for D (5 bases). The CDR3 consists of 13 residues. Germline V gives CDR1 LNHDA, CDR2 SQIVND (reference sequence). Trimming took off 4 bases at V and 6 bases at J, with 9 bases between the two ends. The CDR3 bases are TGTGCCAGTAGTAAAACAGGATCCGGGGAGCTGTTTTTT. It is translated as CASSKTGSGELFF. Full variable domain (missing parts from reference TRBV19 and TRBJ2-2): DGGITQSPKYLFRKEGQNVTLSCEQNLNHDAMYWYRQDPGQGLRLIYYSQIVNDFQKGDIAEGYSVSREKKESFPLTVTSAQKNPTAFYLCASSKTGSGELFFGEGSRLTVL.

The chain uses TRBV5-4 and TRBJ2-2; 7 bases are shared with TRBD1. V shed 4 bases, J shed 4 bases, and the junction held 4 bases outside the gene matches. This CDR3 spans 14 amino acids. Germline lookup yields CDR1 SGHNT and CDR2 YYREEE (reference sequence). In nucleotides, the CDR3 is TGTGCCAGCAGCCCCCAGGGGGTCACCGGGGAGCTGTTTTTT. The encoded protein is CASSPQGVTGELFF.

V is TRBV28 and J is TRBJ2-1, with TRBD2 identical over 7 bases. The V gene's germline CDR1 is MDHEN and CDR2 SYDVKM. The V and J ends lost 5 bases and 0 bases, in that order; junction bases with no gene match: 7. The CDR3 has 16 residues. CDR3 DNA sequence: TGTGCCAGCAGTCCTACACTAGCGAGCTCCTACAATGAGCAGTTCTTC. It translates to CASSPTLASSYNEQFF.

This clone was counted once. Sequence at one end of the junction differs from germline and may be a read error. The CDR3, as DNA: TGTGCCAGCAGGTTGGAGGCAGGGGGCTACACCTTC. Translation gives CASRLEAGGYTF. J is TRBJ1-2 and V is TRBV5-5, with D possibly TRBD1 on 5 matching bases. CDR3 length equals 12 residues. From germline, CDR1 is SGHKS and CDR2 YYEKEE (reference sequence).

The chain uses TRBV4-3 and TRBJ1-2, with 7 bases aligning to TRBD1. Germline V CDR1 and CDR2: LGHNA, YSLEER. J gave up 2 bases and V 1 base, and 7 bases lay outside the gene matches. CDR3 size: 16 residues. This CDR3 reads CASSQVEAGGNYGYTF. The CDR3 DNA sequence: TGCGCCAGCAGCCAAGTAGAGGCAGGGGGAAACTATGGCTACACCTTC.

This chain joins TRBV7-9 and TRBJ1-3; the D gene is possibly TRBD1 (5 bases). V lost 8 bases and J 8 bases, leaving 13 bases between the germline ends. CDR1 is SEHNR and CDR2 is FQNEAQ in the germline V gene (reference sequence). The CDR3 runs 12 residues. The CDR3 coding sequence is TGTGCCAGCTCCGGGGGTTCAGACACCATATATTTT. Translation gives CASSGGSDTIYF.

The chain links TRBV28 to TRBJ1-5; 9 nucleotides match TRBD1. The V and J ends lost 6 bases and 5 bases, in that order; junction bases with no gene match: 8. Germline CDR1 is MDHEN and CDR2 is SYDVKM. The CDR3 loop spans 15 amino acids. CDR3 residues: CASRPDRGWDQPQHF. Written as DNA, the CDR3 is TGTGCCAGCAGACCCGACAGGGGGTGGGATCAGCCCCAGCATTTT.

The genes are TRBV30 and TRBJ2-7; TRBD1 matches 11 bases. The CDR3 spans 14 residues. Germline-derived CDR1 and CDR2 are GTSNPN and SVGIG (reference sequence). V lost 1 base and J lost 4; bases outside the gene matches: 3. For the CDR3, the DNA is TGTGCCTGGAGTGGGACAGGGGGCAGATACGAGCAGTACTTC. Its translation is CAWSGTGGRYEQYF.

The chain couples TRBV5-4 to TRBJ2-1; 10 bases are a match to TRBD2. The CDR3 is 15 amino acids. Germline lookup yields CDR1 SGHNT and CDR2 YYREEE (reference sequence). Unmatched junction bases numbered 3, after V lost 2 bases and J lost 4 bases. CDR3 region: CASSLTSGTYNEQFF. CDR3 nucleotide sequence: TGTGCCAGCAGCTTAACTAGCGGGACGTACAATGAGCAGTTCTTC.

The J gene is TRBJ2-1, the V gene TRBV27; 9 bases map to TRBD1. The V and J ends lost 4 bases and 4 bases, in that order; junction bases with no gene match: 11. CDR3 size: 17 residues. Germline V lookup: CDR1 MNHEY, CDR2 SMNVEV (reference sequence). The CDR3 region has the DNA TGTGCCAGCAGTTCCCCCGTTACAGGGGGCACATACAATGAGCAGTTCTTC. Translated: CASSSPVTGGTYNEQFF.

By frequency in the sample, this clone is medium-sized (0.01 to 0.1%). The chain carries TRBV3-1 (or the pseudogene TRBV3-2) and TRBJ2-1, with 14 bases lining up with TRBD2. The CDR3 runs to 16 residues. CDR1 and CDR2 from the germline V gene are LGHDT and YNNKEL (reference sequence). V shed 5 bases, J shed 8 bases, and the junction held 8 bases outside the gene matches. The CDR3 DNA reads TGTGCCAGCAGCTCCCTGACTAGCGGGAGGGCGGATGAGCAGTTCTTC. This translates into CASSSLTSGRADEQFF.